Reported below is one TCR beta chain. This sample also contains other DNA sequences that code for the same CDR3. Germline CDR1 GTSNPN, CDR2 SVGIG (reference sequence). The CDR3 runs 14 residues. The V gene lost 0 bases and the J gene lost 2 bases, with 9 bases spanning the gap. The sample originates from a study of blood T cell repertoires in COVID-19. Background on the study: The study drew acute and convalescent COVID-19 samples from the United States, Italy and Spain. Sources were T cells, B-cell-depleted T cells, or PBMCs; the material itself was cDNA or gDNA.

As processed by the authors: Reference gene primer amplification gave nucleated cell count estimates. Assay: immunoSEQ multiplex PCR; the TCRdb copy retains only in-frame clones and omits some. That table furnishes V, J and clone size, whereas the DNA furnished D and trimming. The sample consists of fewer than 250,000 clones, approximately 90% of them appearing once. V and J are TRBV30 and TRBJ2-3, with a tentative D call TRBD1 (5 bases). The receptor was derived from a middle-aged woman who had recovered from COVID-19. Sequencing was carried out using peripheral blood. In DNA, the CDR3 is TGTGCCTGGAGTGTTGGGGCCTCCACAGATACGCAGTATTTT. Its protein is CAWSVGASTDTQYF.